This TCR beta chain comes out of a study of T cell responses to AZD1222 COVID-19 vaccine. V dropped 5 bases and J dropped 0 bases, with 15 bases sitting between them. Germline-derived CDR1 and CDR2 are MDHEN and SYDVKM. This CDR3 contains 16 residues. Data came from immunoSEQ multiplex PCR; TCRdb stores just in-frame clones and leaves some out. The sample consists of 160,000 or so clones, 85% to 90% of them appearing once. Sequencing used peripheral blood, obtained on day 0 of AZD1222 vaccination. This TCR came from an adult in good health. This chain uses TRBV28 with TRBJ2-3, with D tentatively TRBD1 (5 bases). In nucleotides, the CDR3 is TGTGCCAGCAGTGGGGCGTCCGATCTTAGCACAGATACGCAGTATTTT. Its translation: CASSGASDLSTDTQYF.